This paragraph covers one T cell receptor beta chain sequence. Antigen specificity is unknown. Sequenced by immunoSEQ multiplex PCR; TCRdb stores in-frame clones only, minus some. The table lists roughly 98,000 clones, less than 85% of them singletons. The sample belongs to a study of T cell responses to AZD1222 COVID-19 vaccine. Findings and limits, study-wide: Reportedly, nearly half of unique spike TCRs recognized epitopes outside B.1.351/B.1.1.7 mutations. Spike-specific TCR breadth and depth grew following two AZD1222 doses. In all cases, repertoires were sampled only after the peak T cell response.

Germline values: CDR1 MNHNY, CDR2 SVGAGI (reference sequence). This CDR3 spans 15 amino acids. The V end lost 2 bases, the J end lost 1 base, and 8 bases lay between the germline ends. Sequenced material: peripheral blood, taken 28 days after the second AZD1222 dose. The chain couples TRBV6-6 to TRBJ2-2; possibly TRBD1 for D (6 bases). This TCR was sampled from an adult who received the AZD1222 COVID-19 vaccine. In nucleotides, the CDR3 is TGTGCCAGCAGTTACAGGGGACAGAACACCGGGGAGCTGTTTTTT. This encodes CASSYRGQNTGELFF.